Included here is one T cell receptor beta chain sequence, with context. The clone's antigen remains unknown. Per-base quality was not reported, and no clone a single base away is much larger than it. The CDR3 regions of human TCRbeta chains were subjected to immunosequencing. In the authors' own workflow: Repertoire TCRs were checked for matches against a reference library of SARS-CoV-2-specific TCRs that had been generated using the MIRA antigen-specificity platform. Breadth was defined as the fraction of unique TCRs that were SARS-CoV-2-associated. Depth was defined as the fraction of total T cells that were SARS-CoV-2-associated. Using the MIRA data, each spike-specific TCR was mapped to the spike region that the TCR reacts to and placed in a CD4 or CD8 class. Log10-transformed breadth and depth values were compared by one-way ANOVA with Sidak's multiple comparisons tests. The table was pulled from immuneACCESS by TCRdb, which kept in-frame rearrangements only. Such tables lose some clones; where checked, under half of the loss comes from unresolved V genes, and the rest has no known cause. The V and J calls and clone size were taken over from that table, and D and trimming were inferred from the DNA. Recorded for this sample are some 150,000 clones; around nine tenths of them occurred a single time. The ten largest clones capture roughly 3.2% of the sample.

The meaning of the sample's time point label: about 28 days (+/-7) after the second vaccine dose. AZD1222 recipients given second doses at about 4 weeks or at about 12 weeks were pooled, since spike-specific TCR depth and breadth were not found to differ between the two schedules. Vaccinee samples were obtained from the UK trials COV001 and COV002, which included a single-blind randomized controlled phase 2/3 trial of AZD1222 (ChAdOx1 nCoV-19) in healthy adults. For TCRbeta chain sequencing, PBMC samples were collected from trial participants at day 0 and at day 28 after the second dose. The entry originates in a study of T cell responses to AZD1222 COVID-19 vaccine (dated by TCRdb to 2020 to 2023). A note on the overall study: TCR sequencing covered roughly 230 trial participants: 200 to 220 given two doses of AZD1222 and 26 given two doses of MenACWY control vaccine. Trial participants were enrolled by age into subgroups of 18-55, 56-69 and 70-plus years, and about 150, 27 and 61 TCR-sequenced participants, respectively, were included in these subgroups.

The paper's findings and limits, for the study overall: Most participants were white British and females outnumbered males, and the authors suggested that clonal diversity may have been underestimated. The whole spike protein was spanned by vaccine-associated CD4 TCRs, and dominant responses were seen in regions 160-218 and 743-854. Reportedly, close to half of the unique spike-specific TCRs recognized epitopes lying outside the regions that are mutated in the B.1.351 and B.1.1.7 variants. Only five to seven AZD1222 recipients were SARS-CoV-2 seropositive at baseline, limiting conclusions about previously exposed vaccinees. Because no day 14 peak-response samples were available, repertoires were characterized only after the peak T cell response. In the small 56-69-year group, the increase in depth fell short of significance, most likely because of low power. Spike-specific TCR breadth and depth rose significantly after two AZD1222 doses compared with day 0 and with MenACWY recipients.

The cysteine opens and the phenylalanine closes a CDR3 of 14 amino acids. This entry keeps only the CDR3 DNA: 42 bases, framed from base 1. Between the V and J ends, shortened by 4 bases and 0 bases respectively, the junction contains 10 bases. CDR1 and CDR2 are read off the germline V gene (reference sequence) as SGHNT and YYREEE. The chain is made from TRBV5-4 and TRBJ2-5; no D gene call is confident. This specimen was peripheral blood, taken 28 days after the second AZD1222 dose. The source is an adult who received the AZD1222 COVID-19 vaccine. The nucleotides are TGTGCCAGCAGCCGCGGATTTAACCAAGAGACCCAGTACTTC. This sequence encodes CASSRGFNQETQYF.